A selection of T cell receptor beta chains follows, all from one sample in a study of blood T cell repertoires in COVID-19. Assay: immunoSEQ multiplex PCR; the TCRdb copy retains only in-frame clones and omits some. The table includes under 300,000 clones, over 80% detected once. Material for sequencing was peripheral blood. The receptors originated from a man aged 25 to 40 who had recovered from COVID-19. CDR3s include the opening cysteine and the closing phenylalanine or tryptophan. Each record gives: clone size, J gene, V gene, D gene, CDR3 protein, CDR3 DNA. D genes are given only for firm matches. Clone size is not always given. Where it is, it says once, few, many or a class for expanded clones.

abundance: .
j_gene: TRBJ1-2
v_gene: TRBV19
d_gene: .
CDR3aa: CASSREGILDGYTF
CDR3nt: TGTGCCAGTAGCCGGGAAGGGATTCTGGATGGCTACACCTTC

abundance: .
j_gene: TRBJ1-2
v_gene: TRBV19
d_gene: TRBD1
CDR3aa: CASRYPGQEYGYTF
CDR3nt: TGTGCCAGTAGGTATCCGGGACAGGAATATGGCTACACCTTC

abundance: .
j_gene: TRBJ2-1
v_gene: TRBV10-3
d_gene: TRBD1
CDR3aa: CAISEKTGVSNEQFF
CDR3nt: TGTGCCATCAGTGAGAAGACAGGGGTGTCGAATGAGCAGTTCTTC

abundance: .
j_gene: TRBJ1-2
v_gene: TRBV2
d_gene: .
CDR3aa: CASSEGQDYGYTF
CDR3nt: TGTGCCAGCAGTGAAGGTCAGGACTATGGCTACACCTTC

abundance: .
j_gene: TRBJ2-3
v_gene: TRBV5-6
d_gene: .
CDR3aa: CASSGTGADTQYF
CDR3nt: TGTGCCAGCAGCGGGACTGGGGCAGATACGCAGTATTTT

abundance: .
j_gene: TRBJ2-3
v_gene: TRBV10-1
d_gene: TRBD1
CDR3aa: CASSGGQGLGRITQYF
CDR3nt: TGCGCCAGCAGTGGGGGACAGGGATTAGGTCGGATTACGCAGTATTTT

abundance: .
j_gene: TRBJ1-1
v_gene: TRBV15
d_gene: .
CDR3aa: CATSARGQVPYEAFF
CDR3nt: TGTGCCACCAGCGCTAGGGGTCAGGTCCCCTATGAAGCTTTCTTT

abundance: .
j_gene: TRBJ2-7
v_gene: TRBV6-5
d_gene: .
CDR3aa: CASRGGLGGGQYF
CDR3nt: TGTGCCAGTCGAGGCGGACTGGGTGGTGGGCAGTACTTC

abundance: .
j_gene: TRBJ2-1
v_gene: TRBV3-1/TRBV3-2
d_gene: TRBD2
CDR3aa: CASSHSSGGDNEQFF
CDR3nt: TGTGCCAGCAGCCATTCGAGCGGGGGAGACAATGAGCAGTTCTTC

abundance: .
j_gene: TRBJ1-1
v_gene: TRBV3-1/TRBV3-2
d_gene: .
CDR3aa: CASSPLDRNTEAFF
CDR3nt: TGTGCCAGCAGCCCTTTGGACAGGAACACTGAAGCTTTCTTT

abundance: .
j_gene: TRBJ1-1
v_gene: TRBV30
d_gene: .
CDR3aa: CAWGLGAPWLEAFF
CDR3nt: TGTGCCTGGGGCCTGGGGGCCCCATGGCTTGAAGCTTTCTTT

abundance: .
j_gene: TRBJ2-1
v_gene: TRBV4-1
d_gene: .
CDR3aa: CASSQGFGGANNEQFF
CDR3nt: TGCGCCAGCAGCCAAGGGTTCGGAGGGGCCAACAATGAGCAGTTCTTC

abundance: .
j_gene: TRBJ2-3
v_gene: TRBV3-1/TRBV3-2
d_gene: .
CDR3aa: CASSPGLARGTDTQYF
CDR3nt: TGTGCCAGCAGCCCTGGACTCGCCCGGGGCACAGATACGCAGTATTTT

abundance: .
j_gene: TRBJ1-4
v_gene: TRBV9
d_gene: TRBD1
CDR3aa: CASSWGQGGEKLFF
CDR3nt: TGTGCCAGCAGCTGGGGACAGGGAGGAGAAAAACTGTTTTTT

abundance: .
j_gene: TRBJ1-2
v_gene: TRBV6-5
d_gene: TRBD1
CDR3aa: CASSPQDRRDGYTF
CDR3nt: TGTGCCAGCAGCCCCCAGGACAGGAGGGATGGCTACACCTTC

abundance: .
j_gene: TRBJ1-6
v_gene: TRBV2
d_gene: .
CDR3aa: CASSVGVLSPLHF
CDR3nt: TGTGCCAGCAGTGTAGGGGTTTTATCACCCCTCCACTTT

abundance: .
j_gene: TRBJ2-7
v_gene: TRBV4-2
d_gene: .
CDR3aa: CASSQERRAEQYF
CDR3nt: TGTGCCAGCAGCCAAGAGCGGCGCGCCGAGCAGTACTTC

abundance: once
j_gene: TRBJ2-1
v_gene: TRBV3-1/TRBV3-2
d_gene: .
CDR3aa: CASSLKATGYNEQFF
CDR3nt: TGTGCCAGCAGCCTCAAGGCTACGGGGTACAATGAGCAGTTCTTC

abundance: .
j_gene: TRBJ2-2
v_gene: TRBV5-4
d_gene: .
CDR3aa: CASSLPTGELFF
CDR3nt: TGTGCCAGCAGCTTGCCAACCGGGGAGCTGTTTTTT

abundance: once
j_gene: TRBJ1-1
v_gene: TRBV7-8
d_gene: TRBD1
CDR3aa: CASSPGTGAATEAFF
CDR3nt: TGTGCCAGCAGCCCCGGGACAGGGGCAGCCACTGAAGCTTTCTTT

abundance: .
j_gene: TRBJ2-3
v_gene: TRBV5-1
d_gene: TRBD2
CDR3aa: CASRLLAGGTDTQYF
CDR3nt: TGCGCCAGCCGCCTACTAGCGGGGGGCACAGATACGCAGTATTTT

abundance: .
j_gene: TRBJ1-5
v_gene: TRBV25-1
d_gene: .
CDR3aa: CASSEEYSNQPQHF
CDR3nt: TGTGCCAGCAGTGAGGAGTATAGCAATCAGCCCCAGCATTTT

abundance: .
j_gene: TRBJ2-3
v_gene: TRBV19
d_gene: TRBD2
CDR3aa: CASSTVAGGTSPNTQYF
CDR3nt: TGTGCCAGTAGTACGGTAGCGGGGGGGACTTCCCCAAATACGCAGTATTTT

abundance: few
j_gene: TRBJ1-5
v_gene: TRBV6-2/TRBV6-3
d_gene: .
CDR3aa: CASSPYSNQPQHF
CDR3nt: TGTGCCAGCAGCCCTTATAGCAATCAGCCCCAGCATTTT

abundance: .
j_gene: TRBJ2-7
v_gene: TRBV7-8
d_gene: TRBD2
CDR3aa: CASSSSKAGGRYEQYF
CDR3nt: TGTGCCAGCAGCTCCTCCAAGGCGGGGGGGCGATACGAGCAGTACTTC

abundance: .
j_gene: TRBJ1-5
v_gene: TRBV3-1/TRBV3-2
d_gene: TRBD1
CDR3aa: CASSQAAGGDQPQHF
CDR3nt: TGTGCCAGCAGCCAAGCGGCAGGGGGCGATCAGCCCCAGCATTTT

abundance: few
j_gene: TRBJ2-1
v_gene: TRBV5-1
d_gene: TRBD2
CDR3aa: CASSRSGGAGNEQFF
CDR3nt: TGCGCCAGCAGCCGCAGCGGGGGGGCCGGGAATGAGCAGTTCTTC

abundance: .
j_gene: TRBJ2-5
v_gene: TRBV11-2
d_gene: .
CDR3aa: CASSTGQPQSGTQYF
CDR3nt: TGTGCCAGCAGCACTGGACAGCCGCAAAGTGGGACCCAGTACTTC

abundance: .
j_gene: TRBJ1-4
v_gene: TRBV12-3/TRBV12-4
d_gene: .
CDR3aa: CASSTPGQEKLFF
CDR3nt: TGTGCCAGCAGCACCCCGGGACAAGAAAAACTGTTTTTT

abundance: .
j_gene: TRBJ1-6
v_gene: TRBV27
d_gene: .
CDR3aa: CASSPLPQGFNSPLHF
CDR3nt: TGTGCCAGCAGTCCCTTACCCCAGGGATTTAATTCACCCCTCCACTTT

abundance: .
j_gene: TRBJ1-2
v_gene: TRBV9
d_gene: .
CDR3aa: CASSVGVEYGYTF
CDR3nt: TGTGCCAGCAGCGTAGGGGTGGAGTATGGCTACACCTTC

abundance: .
j_gene: TRBJ2-2
v_gene: TRBV7-9
d_gene: TRBD2
CDR3aa: CASSPPGGAGGLTGELFF
CDR3nt: TGTGCCAGCAGCCCCCCCGGGGGGGCGGGGGGGCTCACCGGGGAGCTGTTTTTT

abundance: .
j_gene: TRBJ1-6
v_gene: TRBV7-6
d_gene: .
CDR3aa: CASSPHRVPSYNSPLHF
CDR3nt: TGTGCCAGCAGCCCCCACCGGGTCCCCTCCTATAATTCACCCCTCCACTTT

abundance: once
j_gene: TRBJ1-2
v_gene: TRBV20-1
d_gene: TRBD1
CDR3aa: CSAPTPGTGFF
CDR3nt: TGCAGTGCTCCAACCCCCGGGACAGGCTTCTTC

abundance: .
j_gene: TRBJ1-6
v_gene: TRBV7-8
d_gene: .
CDR3aa: CASSLGTENSPLHF
CDR3nt: TGTGCCAGCAGCTTAGGGACAGAGAATTCACCCCTCCACTTT

abundance: .
j_gene: TRBJ1-1
v_gene: TRBV18
d_gene: .
CDR3aa: CASYFTGQDTEAFF
CDR3nt: TGTGCCAGTTACTTCACAGGGCAGGACACTGAAGCTTTCTTT

abundance: .
j_gene: TRBJ1-6
v_gene: TRBV27
d_gene: TRBD1
CDR3aa: CASSPDRGGSPLHF
CDR3nt: TGTGCCAGCAGTCCTGACAGGGGGGGTTCACCCCTCCACTTT

abundance: .
j_gene: TRBJ1-5
v_gene: TRBV19
d_gene: .
CDR3aa: CASSRSREPQHF
CDR3nt: TGTGCCAGTAGTCGAAGCAGGGAGCCCCAGCATTTT

abundance: .
j_gene: TRBJ2-7
v_gene: TRBV6-5
d_gene: TRBD1
CDR3aa: CASGRGGAYEQYF
CDR3nt: TGTGCCAGCGGCCGAGGGGGCGCGTACGAGCAGTACTTC

abundance: .
j_gene: TRBJ2-2
v_gene: TRBV7-2
d_gene: .
CDR3aa: CASSQGHGELFF
CDR3nt: TGTGCCAGCTCCCAGGGGCACGGGGAGCTGTTTTTT

abundance: .
j_gene: TRBJ2-1
v_gene: TRBV7-8
d_gene: .
CDR3aa: CASGENEQFF
CDR3nt: TGTGCCTCCGGGGAGAATGAGCAGTTCTTC

abundance: .
j_gene: TRBJ2-1
v_gene: TRBV19
d_gene: TRBD2
CDR3aa: CASSIQRGDNEQFF
CDR3nt: TGTGCCAGTAGTATCCAGCGGGGGGACAATGAGCAGTTCTTC

abundance: .
j_gene: TRBJ1-5
v_gene: TRBV19
d_gene: .
CDR3aa: CASSGETGLLRQPQHF
CDR3nt: TGTGCCAGTAGCGGGGAAACAGGGCTCTTAAGGCAGCCCCAGCATTTT

abundance: many
j_gene: TRBJ1-5
v_gene: TRBV21-1
d_gene: .
CDR3aa: CASNSGQGEQPQHF
CDR3nt: TGTGCCAGCAATTCCGGACAGGGAGAACAGCCCCAGCATTTT

abundance: .
j_gene: TRBJ1-4
v_gene: TRBV6-1
d_gene: TRBD1
CDR3aa: CASSEAYRGLNEKLFF
CDR3nt: TGTGCCAGCAGTGAAGCTTACAGGGGTCTGAATGAAAAACTGTTTTTT

abundance: .
j_gene: TRBJ1-1
v_gene: TRBV18
d_gene: .
CDR3aa: CASSPGLGGTEAFF
CDR3nt: TGTGCCAGCTCACCGGGCCTGGGGGGCACTGAAGCTTTCTTT